A selection of T cell receptor beta chains follows, all from one sample in a study of T cell repertoires in cytomegalovirus infection. TCRdb reprocessed the reads via MiXCR and lists one record per CDR3 protein. Of approximately 500,000 distinct CDR3 sequences in the sample, 15% to 20% are singletons; the top ten hold under 30%. The sample consisted of CD8+ T cells from PBMCs. These receptors originate from a human donor in good health (CMV status not recorded). Some clones in this sample may be carry-over from other donors' samples. Both conserved end residues are trimmed from each CDR3. Rows may omit the clone size; those that give it use once, few, many or a size class.

clone_size: .
v_call: TRBV12-3/TRBV12-4
cdr3_aa: ASTPSAGTQVNVLT

clone_size: many
v_call: TRBV6-2/TRBV6-3
cdr3_aa: ASRAMGTEGLNGQETQY

clone_size: few
v_call: TRBV5-1
cdr3_aa: ASRGDSTDTQY

clone_size: many
v_call: TRBV7-6
cdr3_aa: ASSLAPTRGDTQY

clone_size: .
v_call: TRBV27
cdr3_aa: ASSFLPPRPPAKNIQY

clone_size: many
v_call: TRBV23-1
cdr3_aa: ASSQSGGSYEQY

clone_size: many
v_call: TRBV4-2
cdr3_aa: ASSQSAGPAGAADTQY

clone_size: few
v_call: TRBV2
cdr3_aa: AKPRETYGYT

clone_size: few
v_call: TRBV6-2/TRBV6-3
cdr3_aa: ASTGGGNSYNEQF

clone_size: .
v_call: TRBV5-1
cdr3_aa: ASSLAGTSGTQETQY

clone_size: .
v_call: TRBV7-9
cdr3_aa: ASSHRDRPYEQY

clone_size: many
v_call: TRBV5-4
cdr3_aa: ASSPPTSGSYNEQF

clone_size: few
v_call: TRBV19
cdr3_aa: ASSIGSGTGGYEQY

clone_size: few
v_call: TRBV4-1
cdr3_aa: ASSQGTGWDGELF